The 30 T cell receptor beta chains listed next were all sequenced from one sample in a study of T cell responses to AZD1222 COVID-19 vaccine. This table comes from immunoSEQ multiplex PCR, and its TCRdb copy is limited to in-frame clones, with some not included. The sample consists of about 94,000 clones, 88% of them appearing once. The sequenced sample was peripheral blood, obtained on day 0 of AZD1222 vaccination. Every receptor here comes from an adult in good health.

CDR3 bases: TGTGCCAGCAGCTTGGGGGGGCCCACCGGGGAGCTGTTTTTT. This codes for CASSLGGPTGELFF. The V call is TRBV5-4, the J call TRBJ2-2; tentatively, D is TRBD1 (6 bases). Deletions cut 0 bases from V and 4 bases from J, with 7 bases between. This CDR3 region has 14 residues. CDR1 is SGHNT, CDR2 YYREEE, per germline (reference sequence).

The chain couples TRBV12-3 or TRBV12-4 to TRBJ2-3, with D unresolved. V gave up 2 bases and J gave up 4 bases, with 7 bases separating them. The CDR3 contains 13 residues. CDR3 nucleotide sequence: TGTGCCAGCAGTTTATACAGTCCAGATACGCAGTATTTT. It translates to CASSLYSPDTQYF.

This clone was observed a few times. V gene TRBV5-1 combines with J gene TRBJ1-1, with D unclear. Trimming removed 0 bases from V and 1 base from J, with 10 bases in between. Germline V gives CDR1 SGHRS, CDR2 YFSETQ. CDR3 length equals 15 residues. CDR3 nucleotides: TGCGCCAGCAGCTTGGAATGGGGAGGGAACACTGAAGCTTTCTTT. Translating it yields CASSLEWGGNTEAFF.

The chain recombines TRBV27 with TRBJ1-6; 7 positions match TRBD1. Looked up from germline, CDR1 is MNHEY and CDR2 is SMNVEV (reference sequence). J gave up 5 bases and V 6 bases, and 4 bases lay outside the gene matches. CDR3 length: 14 residues. The CDR3 protein is CASRPGQNNSPLHF. CDR3 sequence (DNA): TGTGCCAGCAGACCGGGACAGAATAATTCACCCCTCCACTTT.

J is TRBJ2-2 and V is TRBV19; D not resolved. The CDR3 runs to 12 residues. Germline V CDR1 and CDR2: LNHDA, SQIVND (reference sequence). V was pared by 2 bases and J by 3 bases, with 1 base between. The CDR3 coding sequence is TGTGCCAGTAGTATATACACCGGGGAGCTGTTTTTT. Its protein product is CASSIYTGELFF.

This clone has a single count. The J gene is TRBJ1-4, the V gene TRBV19; 7 bases align to TRBD1. This CDR3 region has 15 residues. V lost 8 bases and J lost 0; bases outside the gene matches: 6. Germline V lookup: CDR1 LNHDA, CDR2 SQIVND (reference sequence). CDR3 region: CASRRQGATNEKLFF. The CDR3 bases are TGTGCCAGTCGACGTCAGGGGGCAACTAATGAAAAACTGTTTTTT.

The chain links TRBV2 to TRBJ1-6, with D maybe TRBD1 (6 bases). Germline assignment: CDR1 SNHLY and CDR2 FYNNEI. V shed 7 bases and J shed 5 bases, with 15 bases lying between them. The CDR3 consists of 15 residues. The DNA for the CDR3 is TGTGCCAGCAAACAGGGAAGTTCGGATAATTCACCCCTCCACTTT. Translating gives CASKQGSSDNSPLHF.

In this sample, this clone turned up once. V usage is TRBV4-1 and J usage is TRBJ2-3; tentative D call: TRBD1 (6 bases). The CDR3 contains 13 residues. The germline CDR1 and CDR2 sequences are MGHRA and YSYEKL. The V end was cut by 1 base, the J end by 14 bases, with 16 bases between. The CDR3 DNA sequence: TGCGCCAGCAGCCAAGGAGGGACAAGCCCTCGGTATTTT. This translates into CASSQGGTSPRYF.

This clone was seen just once. This sequence joins TRBV7-2 and TRBJ2-1; D not resolved. This CDR3 has 13 residues. The V gene lost 6 bases and the J gene lost 4 bases, with 10 bases spanning the gap. Germline loops: CDR1 SGHTA, CDR2 FQGNSA. The CDR3 loop reads CASRSVFYNEQFF. Written as DNA, the CDR3 is TGTGCCAGCAGGTCTGTATTTTACAATGAGCAGTTCTTC.

The V and J genes are TRBV4-1 and TRBJ1-2; TRBD1 agrees at 8 bases. This CDR3 has 16 residues. Germline-derived CDR1 and CDR2 are MGHRA and YSYEKL. J lost 4 bases, V lost 4 bases, and 11 bases had no gene match. Here the CDR3 reads CASSLADRAPSYGYTF. The CDR3 nucleotides are TGCGCCAGCAGCCTGGCGGACAGGGCACCTTCCTATGGCTACACCTTC.

The chain joins TRBV5-5 to TRBJ1-1; D possibly corresponds to TRBD1 (5 bases). Trimming left V 1 base short and J 6 bases short, with 7 bases between. The germline V gene encodes CDR1 SGHKS and CDR2 YYEKEE (reference sequence). CDR3 length equals 12 residues. CDR3 in DNA: TGTGCCAGCAGCTTGCAGGGACCTGAAGCTTTCTTT. It is translated as CASSLQGPEAFF.

The V gene is TRBV7-6, the J gene TRBJ2-3, with 12 bases lining up with TRBD1. From germline, CDR1 is SGHVS and CDR2 FNYEAQ. J lost 7 bases, V lost 5 bases, and 7 bases had no gene match. The CDR3 has 15 amino acids. DNA for the CDR3: TGTGCCAGCAGCCTAGGGACAGGGGGCGTACATACGCAGTATTTT. Its protein is CASSLGTGGVHTQYF.

The chain recombines TRBV5-4 with TRBJ1-1, with a weak D call TRBD1 (5 bases). The CDR3 has 14 amino acids. V was pared by 1 base and J by 3 bases, with 10 bases between. CDR1 and CDR2 (germline): SGHNT, YYREEE (reference sequence). The CDR3 reads CASSLYGGYTEAFF. The CDR3 DNA sequence: TGTGCCAGCAGCTTGTACGGGGGGTACACTGAAGCTTTCTTT.

This chain connects TRBV11-3 to TRBJ2-7, with 12 bases matching TRBD1. Germline CDR1 is SGHNT and CDR2 is YENEEA. The CDR3 sequence is 16 residues long. The trim removed 4 bases at V and 5 bases at J, leaving 9 bases unmatched. As DNA, the CDR3 is TGTGCCAGCAGCTCTTCTCCGGGACAGGGGGCCCACGAGCAGTACTTC. Encoded protein: CASSSSPGQGAHEQYF.

The gene calls are TRBV9 and TRBJ1-6; perhaps TRBD1 as D (6 bases). V was trimmed by 0 bases and J by 7 bases, leaving 11 bases between them. Germline-derived CDR1 and CDR2 are SGDLS and YYNGEE. The CDR3 loop spans 15 amino acids. The CDR3 spells CASSVAVGQNSPLHF. The DNA of the CDR3 is TGTGCCAGCAGCGTAGCAGTTGGACAGAATTCACCCCTCCACTTT.

The V gene is TRBV2, the J gene TRBJ1-5; D unresolved. Germline V CDR1 and CDR2: SNHLY, FYNNEI. The germline V and J ends were trimmed by 5 bases and 4 bases, with 9 bases remaining between them. The CDR3 spans 13 residues. CDR3 nucleotides: TGTGCCAGCAGTTCCCGGGAAAATCAGCCCCAGCATTTT. Protein sequence: CASSSRENQPQHF.

This clone was seen a handful of times. This chain links TRBV6-1 with TRBJ2-1; D gene unclear. Germline V gene sequence: CDR1 MNHNS, CDR2 SASEGT. The CDR3 runs 14 residues. V lost 0 bases to trimming and J lost 9 bases, with 12 bases between them. The CDR3 nucleotides are TGTGCCAGCAGTGAAGCGCAACTGATTGGTGAGCAGTTCTTC. It specifies CASSEAQLIGEQFF.

This chain links TRBV5-6 with TRBJ2-1; no reliable D call. This CDR3 has 15 amino acids. Germline lookup yields CDR1 SGHDT and CDR2 YYEEEE. V lost 1 base and J lost 0, with 8 bases in between. This CDR3 is CASSLTVSSYNEQFF. Written as DNA, the CDR3 is TGTGCCAGCAGCTTGACCGTAAGCTCCTACAATGAGCAGTTCTTC.

There are a few counts of this clone. The V call is TRBV5-1, the J call TRBJ1-1; 8 bases line up with TRBD1. There are 15 residues in the CDR3. Germline V gene data show CDR1 as SGHRS and CDR2 as YFSETQ. V lost 5 bases and J lost 0; bases outside the gene matches: 6. CDR3 region: CASSHQGAMNTEAFF. The CDR3 DNA sequence: TGCGCCAGCAGTCATCAGGGGGCTATGAACACTGAAGCTTTCTTT.

The J gene is TRBJ2-1, the V gene TRBV30; TRBD2 is a possible D gene (7 bases). This CDR3 spans 14 amino acids. V lost 2 bases and J 13 bases, leaving 21 bases between the germline ends. Germline-derived CDR1 and CDR2 are GTSNPN and SVGIG (reference sequence). CDR3 in amino acids: CAWSPERTAGSQFF. The CDR3 bases are TGTGCCTGGAGTCCAGAAAGGACAGCGGGGTCCCAGTTCTTC.

This clone came up once. The V gene is TRBV11-3, the J gene TRBJ2-3, with 11 bases that match TRBD1. V shed 5 bases, J shed 7 bases, and the junction held 8 bases outside the gene matches. This CDR3 spans 15 amino acids. Germline V lookup: CDR1 SGHNT, CDR2 YENEEA. CDR3 residues: CASSPRTGGENTQYF. The CDR3 DNA follows: TGTGCCAGCAGCCCGCGGACAGGGGGCGAAAATACGCAGTATTTT.

The rearrangement links TRBV24-1 to TRBJ2-3; D is unclear. Germline CDR1 KGHDR, CDR2 SFDVKD. The CDR3 is made up of 14 amino acids. Trimming shortened V by 5 bases and J by 0 bases, and 8 bases separated the two germline ends. CDR3 sequence reads: CATSVRSSTDTQYF. Written as DNA, the CDR3 is TGTGCCACCAGTGTACGAAGTAGCACAGATACGCAGTATTTT.

This chain connects TRBV18 to TRBJ2-3; a possible D gene is TRBD1 (5 bases). V was cut by 2 bases and J by 4 bases, with 10 bases left in between. CDR1 is KGHSH, CDR2 LQKENI, per germline. The CDR3 covers 14 residues. The CDR3 here is CASSPGRAADTQYF. The CDR3 region has the DNA TGTGCCAGCTCACCAGGCAGGGCGGCAGATACGCAGTATTTT.

The V call is TRBV5-8, the J call TRBJ1-6, with D possibly being TRBD1 (5 bases). Trimming pared 4 bases from V and 7 bases from J, leaving 12 bases between. Germline CDR1 SGHTS, CDR2 YDEGEE. The CDR3 spans 14 residues. In nucleotides, the CDR3 is TGTGCCAGCAGCCCCAGGGCCGGGAATTCACCCCTCCACTTT. Protein: CASSPRAGNSPLHF.

This chain connects TRBV19 to TRBJ1-2; 8 nucleotides match TRBD1. Germline CDR1 is LNHDA and CDR2 is SQIVND (reference sequence). V shed 0 bases and J 0 bases; nucleotides not matched to a gene: 9. CDR3 length: 18 residues. For the CDR3, the DNA is TGTGCCAGTAGTATAGATGGTACAGGGGGACCCGCTAACTATGGCTACACCTTC. Residues: CASSIDGTGGPANYGYTF.

This clone was observed once. The genes are TRBV28 and TRBJ1-1; no definite D call. Trimming left V 4 bases short and J 2 bases short, with 11 bases between. The CDR3 totals 14 residues. Germline CDR1 and CDR2: MDHEN and SYDVKM. The CDR3 spells CASSSSIRNTEAFF. DNA of the CDR3: TGTGCCAGCAGTTCCTCTATTAGAAACACTGAAGCTTTCTTT.

Only one count was recorded for this clone. The V call is TRBV5-8, the J call TRBJ2-2, with D possibly being TRBD1 or TRBD2 (6 bases each). Trimming left V 2 bases short and J 1 base short, with 9 bases between. Germline CDR1 SGHTS, CDR2 YDEGEE. The CDR3 length is 15 residues. CDR3 bases: TGTGCCAGCAGCTTCGGGGGCTTGAACACCGGGGAGCTGTTTTTT. Translation: CASSFGGLNTGELFF.

V is TRBV19 and J is TRBJ2-7; TRBD1 is a possible D gene (6 bases). Trimming removed 0 bases from V and 3 bases from J, with 15 bases in between. Germline assignment: CDR1 LNHDA and CDR2 SQIVND (reference sequence). This CDR3 contains 16 residues. The CDR3 loop reads CASSIDLGAGSYEQYF. Written as DNA, the CDR3 is TGTGCCAGTAGTATAGATCTGGGGGCAGGGAGCTACGAGCAGTACTTC.

The chain is built from TRBV4-1 and TRBJ1-2, with D unclear. From germline, CDR1 is MGHRA and CDR2 YSYEKL. The V and J ends lost 2 bases and 8 bases respectively, with 18 bases between them. The CDR3 extends over 15 amino acids. CDR3 nucleotide sequence: TGCGCCAGCAGCCAACCTACGGGGAGGGAGAGGGGCTACACCTTC. Its translation: CASSQPTGRERGYTF.

The gene calls are TRBV3-1 (or the pseudogene TRBV3-2) and TRBJ2-1, with D possibly TRBD2 on 6 matching bases. Germline V gene data show CDR1 as LGHDT and CDR2 as YNNKEL (reference sequence). Trimming cost V 0 bases and J 9 bases, with 15 bases left between them. This CDR3 contains 15 residues. CDR3 sequence: CASSQDLRGWVEQFF. Here the CDR3 DNA reads TGTGCCAGCAGCCAAGATCTACGGGGGTGGGTTGAGCAGTTCTTC.